This T cell receptor (beta chain) was captured in a study of T cell responses to AZD1222 COVID-19 vaccine. Assay: immunoSEQ multiplex PCR; the TCRdb copy retains only in-frame clones and omits some. The sample has about 160,000 clones; about 91% are singletons. With 4 bases removed from V and 6 bases from J, the gap between germline ends came to 12 bases. Germline V gene sequence: CDR1 KGHDR, CDR2 SFDVKD. This CDR3 is built from 14 residues. The genes are TRBV24-1 and TRBJ1-5; TRBD1 might be the D (5 bases). This specimen was peripheral blood, taken on day 0 of MenACWY control vaccination. The TCR was taken from an adult in good health. CDR3 nucleotides: TGTGCCACCAGTGACCCCGGGGGGGTTCAGCCCCAGCATTTT. This gives the protein CATSDPGGVQPQHF.